The clone carrying this TCR beta chain was recorded at least ten times. Its antigen remains unidentified. This CDR3 spans 15 amino acids. Germline-derived CDR1 and CDR2 are DFQATT and SNEGSKA (reference sequence). V lost 3 bases and J lost 4, with 15 bases in between. This sample was taken from a study of T-cell reconstitution after alpha-beta-depleted transplantation in children. Overall study findings and caveats: The study reportedly traced alpha-beta T cells about two months after transplant to several hundred expanded graft clones. Counts and diversity of T cells one year after transplant came mostly from newly produced T cells. Several patients had high TCRbeta diversity at day 60; it came from surviving recipient T cells and thymic progenitors.

Using unique molecular identifiers, the investigators prepared the TCRbeta library. TCRdb re-analysed the PCR reads in MiXCR, keeping a single row per CDR3 protein. The top ten clones hold about 15% of a sample with about 6,100 distinct CDR3 sequences, more than 15% of them seen once. The TCR originated in a boy aged 2-15 years with acute lymphoblastic leukemia, due to receive a stem cell transplant. V usage is TRBV20-1 and J usage is TRBJ2-2; TRBD1 is a possible D gene (6 bases). This sample comprised PBMCs, obtained before TCRalphabeta/CD19-depleted stem cell transplant. The CDR3: CSASALTGRTGELFF. CDR3 DNA sequence: TGCAGTGCTAGTGCACTGACAGGCCGCACCGGGGAGCTGTTTTTT.